The clone carrying this T cell receptor (beta chain) has at least ten counts. The sample belongs to a study of spatial heterogeneity in lung cancer. Study overall: Fewer alpha-chain than beta-chain sequences were consistently detected.

TCRdb re-called the 5' RACE reads with MiXCR, one entry per CDR3 protein. The sample shows roughly 20,000 distinct CDR3 sequences, about 4.6% of them seen only once. The length of the CDR3 is 17 residues. V was clipped by 2 bases and J by 0 bases, with 16 bases between them. Per the germline V gene, CDR1 is LNHNV and CDR2 is YYDKDF (reference sequence). Regarding time point: sample taken at primary tumor resection. Unsorted samples of tumor, nontumor lung or frozen PBMC had their whole RNA sequenced. The donors were 55 to 85 patients with non-small cell lung cancer that was early-stage and untreated. The origin of this receptor is a male donor with early-stage non-small cell lung cancer. The J gene is TRBJ1-1, the V gene TRBV15; unclear D gene. The sample here was PBMCs, taken at surgery. The CDR3 loop reads CATSRLRLAVMNTEAFF. CDR3 nucleotides: TGTGCCACCAGCAGACTTAGGTTGGCAGTCATGAACACTGAAGCTTTCTTT. Full variable domain (rest looked up from reference TRBV15 and TRBJ1-1): DAMVIQNPRYQVTQFGKPVTLSCSQTLNHNVMYWYQQKSSQAPKLLFHYYDKDFNNEADTPDNFQSRRPNTSFCFLDIRSPGLGDTAMYLCATSRLRLAVMNTEAFFGQGTRLTVV.